This entry lists 14 T cell receptor beta chains sequenced from one sample in a study of T cells in Graves' hyperthyroidism and ophthalmopathy. Template material for amplifying TCR beta CDR3 regions consisted of RNA transcripts. First-round RT-PCR targeting the TCR CDR3 was performed with the HTBI primer set. TCRdb itself ran the multiplex PCR reads through MiXCR, one entry per CDR3 protein. Of roughly 330,000 distinct CDR3 sequences listed, roughly 17% are singletons. The sequenced sample consisted of blood. Source of these receptors: a man between 25 and 39 years old with Graves' hyperthyroidism.

This clonotype was seen more than once but under ten times. The CDR3 here is CASSRTSAFGNTIYF. Here the CDR3 DNA reads TGTGCCAGCAGTCGGACATCCGCCTTTGGAAACACCATATATTTT. The chain combines TRBV2 with TRBJ1-3, with D tentatively TRBD1 (5 bases). Trimming stripped 5 bases from V and 3 bases from J, with 14 bases between. The CDR3 sequence is 15 residues long. The V gene's germline CDR1 is SNHLY and CDR2 FYNNEI.

This clonotype appeared many times. The J gene is TRBJ2-1, the V gene TRBV2; D may be TRBD1 (5 bases). The V gene lost 3 bases and the J gene lost 4 bases, with 10 bases spanning the gap. This CDR3 spans 14 amino acids. CDR1 and CDR2 (germline): SNHLY, FYNNEI. The DNA for the CDR3 is TGTGCCAGCAGTGAGGTGACAGCTTACAATGAGCAGTTCTTC. This gives the protein CASSEVTAYNEQFF.

This clonotype came up many times. J is TRBJ2-7 and V is TRBV4-1, with D perhaps TRBD2 (6 bases). V lost 1 base and J lost 4, with 14 bases in between. Germline loops: CDR1 MGHRA, CDR2 YSYEKL. This CDR3 has 15 residues. In DNA form, the CDR3 reads TGCGCCAGCAGCCAAGGGTTGGGGCTAGCGTACGAGCAGTACTTC. Translation: CASSQGLGLAYEQYF.

As for this clonotype: Since the CDR3 does not end with the conserved phenylalanine or tryptophan, this likely comes from a read error. The rearrangement links TRBV7-6 to TRBJ1-3; no definite D call. The CDR3 length is 13 residues. V was shortened by 3 bases and J by 7 bases, with 10 bases between the two germline ends. The V gene's germline CDR1 is SGHVS and CDR2 FNYEAQ. As DNA, the CDR3 is TGTGCCAGCAGCTTTCAAGGGCTCAACACCATATATCTT. It codes for CASSFQGLNTIYL.

This clonotype was counted at least ten times. The chain recombines TRBV18 with TRBJ2-5; TRBD1 or TRBD2 may be the D gene (5 bases each). The CDR3 extends over 17 amino acids. With 3 bases removed from V and 1 base from J, the gap between germline ends came to 18 bases. Germline loops: CDR1 KGHSH, CDR2 LQKENI. This CDR3 reads CASSPAGSTPIQETQYF. The CDR3 DNA reads as TGTGCCAGCTCACCGGCAGGGAGTACCCCTATCCAAGAGACCCAGTACTTC.

This clonotype was found many times. The chain couples TRBV24-1 to TRBJ2-5; D not certain. The V gene lost 1 base and the J gene lost 1 base, with 6 bases spanning the gap. This CDR3 region has 14 residues. CDR1 is KGHDR and CDR2 is SFDVKD in the germline V gene. The CDR3: CATSDFGSQETQYF. The DNA for the CDR3 is TGTGCCACCAGTGATTTTGGCAGCCAAGAGACCCAGTACTTC.

This clonotype came up many times. This sequence joins TRBV11-3 and TRBJ2-7; TRBD2 is a possible D gene (6 bases). V shed 2 bases and J shed 4 bases, with 12 bases lying between them. Per the germline V gene, CDR1 is SGHNT and CDR2 is YENEEA. The CDR3 loop spans 14 amino acids. Here the CDR3 reads CASSLQGGDYEQYF. The CDR3 DNA reads as TGTGCCAGCAGCTTACAGGGAGGCGATTACGAGCAGTACTTC.

This clonotype was recorded many times. The chain joins TRBV30 to TRBJ2-3; 14 bases line up with TRBD2. V shed 8 bases, J shed 1 base, and the junction held 5 bases outside the gene matches. Germline V gene data show CDR1 as GTSNPN and CDR2 as SVGIG (reference sequence). The CDR3 is 15 residues long. The CDR3 coding sequence is TGTGCCCTCCTGGGACTAGCGGGAGGCACAGATACGCAGTATTTT. This codes for CALLGLAGGTDTQYF. The full variable domain, with the rest looked up from reference TRBV30 and TRBJ2-3, is SQTIHQWPATLVQPVGSPLSLECTVEGTSNPNLYWYRQAAGRGLQLLFYSVGIGQISSEVPQNLSASRPQDRQFILSSKKLLLSDSGFYLCALLGLAGGTDTQYFGPGTRLTVL.

Note on this clonotype: One base away lies a much larger clone, so this may be a sequencing read error. The chain links TRBV11-3 to TRBJ2-1; possible D gene TRBD2, 6 bases. V lost 5 bases to trimming and J lost 7 bases, with 24 bases between them. Per the germline V gene, CDR1 is SGHNT and CDR2 is YENEEA. The CDR3 is 17 residues long. This chain's CDR3 is CASSDTTGGSAGNEQFF. In nucleotides, the CDR3 is TGTGCCAGCAGCGACACTACTGGCGGGTCGGCGGGGAATGAGCAGTTCTTC.

Many counts were recorded for this clonotype. Its ends do not fully match the called genes, so a read error is possible. This chain joins TRBV2 and TRBJ2-5; D is undetermined. Per germline, CDR1 SNHLY and CDR2 FYNNEI. CDR3 length: 10 amino acids. CDR3 DNA: TGTGCCAGCAGTGATGTTGGCTGGAACTTC. Translating gives CASSDVGWNF.

This clonotype was seen only a few times. This chain connects TRBV5-4 to TRBJ2-2; D might be TRBD2 (5 bases). Germline assignment: CDR1 SGHNT and CDR2 YYREEE (reference sequence). Trimming shortened V by 4 bases and J by 1 base, and 14 bases separated the two germline ends. The CDR3 is made up of 16 amino acids. This CDR3 reads CASSPGVAMNTGELFF. The CDR3 region has the DNA TGTGCCAGCAGCCCCGGGGTAGCGATGAACACCGGGGAGCTGTTTTTT.

This clonotype was observed at least ten times. The gene calls are TRBV28 and TRBJ2-5; possibly TRBD1 for D (5 bases). The CDR3 covers 11 residues. From germline, CDR1 is MDHEN and CDR2 SYDVKM. Trimming took 7 bases from V and 9 from J, leaving 12 bases between them. The CDR3 DNA is TGTGCCAGCAAGTCTTTCAGGGCCCAGTACTTC. This gives the protein CASKSFRAQYF.

At least ten counts were recorded for this clonotype. The rearrangement uses TRBV30 and TRBJ1-2; the D gene is possibly TRBD1 (6 bases). Germline loops: CDR1 GTSNPN, CDR2 SVGIG (reference sequence). The length of the CDR3 is 13 residues. Trimming pared 8 bases from V and 0 bases from J, leaving 13 bases between. The CDR3 nucleotides read TGTGCCCGGGACACATCTTCTAACTATGGCTACACCTTC. As protein: CARDTSSNYGYTF. The whole variable domain, filled in from reference TRBV30 and TRBJ1-2, reads SQTIHQWPATLVQPVGSPLSLECTVEGTSNPNLYWYRQAAGRGLQLLFYSVGIGQISSEVPQNLSASRPQDRQFILSSKKLLLSDSGFYLCARDTSSNYGYTFGSGTRLTVV.

This clonotype has ten or more counts. The chain combines TRBV6-1 with TRBJ2-1; maybe TRBD2 (6 bases). The V end was cut by 5 bases, the J end by 9 bases, with 14 bases between. This CDR3 has 13 residues. Germline assignment: CDR1 MNHNS and CDR2 SASEGT. CDR3 amino acids: CASSSRTGGEQFF. CDR3 in DNA: TGTGCCAGCAGTTCCAGAACCGGGGGTGAGCAGTTCTTC.